The rows below give T cell receptor beta chains drawn from one sample of a study of cytomegalovirus exposure and HLA in healthy donors. The repertoire was sequenced with immunoSEQ multiplex PCR; TCRdb's copy has only in-frame clones and lacks some. The sample consists of 80,000 to 100,000 clones, around 68% of them appearing once. Sequences were obtained from PBMCs. The receptor source for this set is a female donor in good health and CMV-seronegative. The CDR3 runs from the conserved cysteine through the conserved F or W. Fields, in order: D gene, J gene, clone size, V gene, CDR3 protein. A D gene is named only where the DNA matches it firmly. Clone size is not always given. Where it is, it says once, few, many or a class for expanded clones.

NA TRBJ2-3 NA TRBV5-4 CASSLPLGTDTQYF
NA TRBJ2-1 NA TRBV29-1 CSVVPDNEQFF
NA TRBJ2-7 NA TRBV4-1 CASSRGQYSYEQYF
TRBD2 TRBJ2-1 few TRBV2 CASSGLAGDYNEQFF
NA TRBJ1-5 NA TRBV6-4 CASSPGSGNQPQHF
NA TRBJ1-1 few TRBV19 CASRGFKGGALTEAFF
NA TRBJ1-5 NA TRBV15 CATSRAVVNQPQHF
NA TRBJ2-4 NA TRBV18 CASSQMSGVSAKNIQYF
TRBD1 TRBJ1-6 NA TRBV7-2 CASSLNGQGGNSPLHF
TRBD1 TRBJ1-1 NA TRBV11-2 CASSSGGGGFEAFF
NA TRBJ2-1 NA TRBV14 CASSQGSARFGNEQFF
TRBD2 TRBJ2-3 NA TRBV7-9 CASSVSGGIDTQYF
TRBD1 TRBJ1-1 few TRBV29-1 CSGNRGTEAFF
TRBD1 TRBJ2-7 NA TRBV7-2 CASSTGQGHYEQYF
NA TRBJ2-1 once TRBV5-1 CASSRSGGAYNEQFF
TRBD1 TRBJ1-4 NA TRBV4-1 CVSSRLQGAVTNEKLFF
NA TRBJ2-1 NA TRBV4-3 CASSQDPGERYNEQFF
TRBD1 TRBJ2-3 NA TRBV5-4 CASSGRTGGTDTQYF
TRBD1 TRBJ2-7 NA TRBV4-1 CASSQTGTGVYEQYF
TRBD1 TRBJ1-1 NA TRBV11-2 CASSLARTGGREAFF
NA TRBJ1-6 NA TRBV30 CAWERQHNSPLHF
NA TRBJ2-5 few TRBV5-1 CASSLSGQEGQETQYF
NA TRBJ2-7 NA TRBV6-1 CASSENSSYEQYF
NA TRBJ2-7 few TRBV2 CASSLPAGTSPSYEQYF